This T cell receptor beta chain was recorded in a study of shared clonotypes between healthy human individuals. Repertoires were generated with immunoSEQ multiplex PCR, while TCRdb's copy carries only in-frame clones and drops some. This sample has roughly 1 million clones, with around 78% found just once. The CDR3 spans 14 residues. Trimming shortened V by 6 bases and J by 3 bases, and 15 bases separated the two germline ends. The germline V gene encodes CDR1 MDHEN and CDR2 SYDVKM. The sequence was collected from a man aged 18 to 29 in good health. Some clones in this sample may be carry-over from other donors' samples. The chain has TRBV28 and TRBJ2-7; weak D call: TRBD1 (8 bases). Material for sequencing was memory CD4+ T cells from PBMCs. Documented subset: CD45RA-negative fraction. The CDR3 sequence is CASRRGDRFYEQYF. The DNA of the CDR3 is TGTGCCAGCAGACGGGGGGACAGGTTCTACGAGCAGTACTTC.